Each of the 14 T cell receptor beta chains below was sequenced from the same sample in a study of cytomegalovirus exposure and HLA in healthy donors. The protocol was immunoSEQ multiplex PCR, while the TCRdb copy is restricted to in-frame clones and leaves out a portion. Of 150,000 to 200,000 clones listed, around 90% were seen once; the top ten hold approximately 3.1%. Sequences were obtained from PBMCs. The origin of the receptors is a man aged 18 to 30 in good health and CMV-seronegative.

The CDR3 loop is CASSEGPGEYNEQFF. CDR3 DNA sequence: TGCGCCAGCAGTGAAGGACCTGGGGAGTACAATGAGCAGTTCTTC. V is TRBV10-1 and J is TRBJ2-1; D is possibly TRBD2 (5 bases). Germline CDR1 reads WNHNN; CDR2 reads SYGVQD (reference sequence). Trimming stripped 3 bases from V and 4 bases from J, with 13 bases between. The CDR3 consists of 15 residues.

The chain links TRBV4-2 to TRBJ1-1; D is perhaps TRBD1 (5 bases). This CDR3 is built from 15 residues. Between the trimmed V and J ends, which lost 0 bases and 7 bases, there was a span of 15 bases. Germline CDR1 and CDR2: LGHNA and YNFKEQ. The DNA for the CDR3 is TGTGCCAGCAGCCAAGATGAGGCAGGGCTGATTGAAGCTTTCTTT. It translates to CASSQDEAGLIEAFF.

The chain has TRBV5-1 and TRBJ2-1; tentatively, D is TRBD2 (6 bases). The V gene lost 5 bases and the J gene lost 0 bases, with 12 bases spanning the gap. The CDR3 is made up of 15 amino acids. The germline V gene has CDR1 SGHRS and CDR2 YFSETQ. This CDR3 is CASSTGLNSYNEQFF. The CDR3 nucleotides read TGCGCCAGCAGTACGGGACTTAACTCCTACAATGAGCAGTTCTTC.

CDR3 amino acids: CAIHPSGGENEQFF. The DNA of the CDR3 is TGTGCCATCCACCCCAGCGGGGGGGAAAATGAGCAGTTCTTC. The rearrangement uses TRBV10-3 and TRBJ2-1, with TRBD2 matching 10 bases. Trimming at V came to 8 bases and at J to 7 bases, leaving 8 bases not matched to a gene. CDR3 size: 14 residues. Germline CDR1 reads ENHRY; CDR2 reads SYGVKD.

V gene TRBV5-6 combines with J gene TRBJ1-6, with TRBD1 identical over 8 bases. This CDR3 has 16 residues. J was trimmed by 6 bases and V by 4 bases; bases with no gene match: 9. The V gene's germline CDR1 is SGHDT and CDR2 YYEEEE. The CDR3, as DNA: TGTGCCAGCAGCCCTGTCGGGACAGGCCTTAATTCACCCCTCCACTTT. Its translation is CASSPVGTGLNSPLHF.

This chain uses TRBV11-2 with TRBJ2-7, with 9 positions matching TRBD2. Looked up from germline, CDR1 is SGHAT and CDR2 is FQNNGV. The CDR3 has 16 residues. Trimming cost V 1 base and J 2 bases; bases outside gene matches: 6. The CDR3 DNA follows: TGTGCCAGCAGCTTAGGGCCAGCGGGAGGAGCCTACGAGCAGTACTTC. It specifies CASSLGPAGGAYEQYF. Full variable domain (outside the CDR3, taken from reference TRBV11-2 and TRBJ2-7): EAGVAQSPRYKIIEKRQSVAFWCNPISGHATLYWYQQILGQGPKLLIQFQNNGVVDDSQLPKDRFSAERLKGVDSTLKIQPAKLEDSAVYLCASSLGPAGGAYEQYFGPGTRLTVT.

This chain joins TRBV5-5 and TRBJ2-6; 9 bases fit TRBD1. V lost 4 bases and J lost 4; bases outside the gene matches: 6. Germline V gene sequence: CDR1 SGHKS, CDR2 YYEKEE (reference sequence). The CDR3 consists of 16 residues. The CDR3 loop is CASSTGTGTGANVLTF. In nucleotides, the CDR3 is TGTGCCAGCAGCACAGGGACAGGGACCGGGGCCAACGTCCTGACTTTC.

The chain has TRBV10-2 and TRBJ2-1, with 7 positions matching TRBD2. The CDR3 runs to 15 residues. Germline CDR1 reads WSHSY; CDR2 reads SAAADI. V was clipped by 7 bases and J by 0 bases; unmatched bases: 6. The CDR3 region is CASNLGGGSYNEQFF. The CDR3 DNA follows: TGCGCCAGCAATCTTGGCGGGGGCTCCTACAATGAGCAGTTCTTC.

The CDR3 DNA reads as TGTGCCACCAGCGGGGGGGACACCGGGGAGCTGTTTTTT. It is translated as CATSGGDTGELFF. This chain connects TRBV6-1 to TRBJ2-2; TRBD2 aligns across 10 bases. Germline values: CDR1 MNHNS, CDR2 SASEGT. The CDR3 contains 13 residues. After removal of 10 bases from V and 3 bases from J, the junction contained 2 bases not matched to a gene.

V usage is TRBV4-1 and J usage is TRBJ2-6; maybe TRBD1 (5 bases). This CDR3 spans 19 amino acids. Trimming removed 0 bases at V and 0 bases at J, with 15 bases between. Germline lookup yields CDR1 MGHRA and CDR2 YSYEKL. Here the CDR3 reads CASSQEKGQGSSGANVLTF. The DNA of the CDR3 is TGCGCCAGCAGCCAAGAAAAGGGGCAGGGCAGCTCTGGGGCCAACGTCCTGACTTTC.

This chain links TRBV27 with TRBJ1-1, with 7 nucleotides matching TRBD1. This CDR3 is 15 amino acids long. Germline V gene data show CDR1 as MNHEY and CDR2 as SMNVEV (reference sequence). V shed 5 bases and J 5 bases; nucleotides not matched to a gene: 11. The CDR3 here is CASSEGGKRSTEAFF. CDR3 nucleotide sequence: TGTGCCAGCAGTGAAGGGGGCAAGCGAAGTACTGAAGCTTTCTTT.

The rearrangement joins TRBV27 to TRBJ2-7; maybe TRBD2 (5 bases). Germline lookup yields CDR1 MNHEY and CDR2 SMNVEV (reference sequence). Trimming removed 6 bases at V and 4 bases at J, with 10 bases between. The CDR3 spans 12 residues. This CDR3 is CASRDYRYEQYF. The CDR3 nucleotides read TGTGCCAGCAGAGACTATAGGTACGAGCAGTACTTC.

The chain recombines TRBV27 with TRBJ1-2; unclear D gene. The CDR3 spans 17 residues. Per germline, CDR1 MNHEY and CDR2 SMNVEV (reference sequence). V lost 0 bases to trimming and J lost 8 bases, with 22 bases between them. This CDR3 is CASSLSAAAATPYGYTF. CDR3 nucleotide sequence: TGTGCCAGCAGTTTATCCGCCGCGGCAGCCACCCCGTACGGCTACACCTTC.

J is TRBJ1-1 and V is TRBV2; the match to TRBD1 covers 8 bases. J was trimmed by 3 bases and V by 7 bases; bases with no gene match: 7. This CDR3 spans 14 amino acids. From germline, CDR1 is SNHLY and CDR2 FYNNEI. This CDR3 reads CASNGDRGYTEAFF. Here the CDR3 DNA reads TGTGCCAGCAACGGAGACAGGGGTTACACTGAAGCTTTCTTT.